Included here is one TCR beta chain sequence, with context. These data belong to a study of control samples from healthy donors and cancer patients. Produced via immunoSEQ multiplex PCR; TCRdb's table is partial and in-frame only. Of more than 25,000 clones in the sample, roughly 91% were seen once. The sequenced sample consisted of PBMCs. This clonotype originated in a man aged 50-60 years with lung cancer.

Here the CDR3 reads CATAGGGQQETQYF. CDR3 bases: TGTGCCACAGCCGGGGGGGGACAGCAAGAGACCCAGTACTTC. This chain joins TRBV10-3 and TRBJ2-5; D possibly corresponds to TRBD2 (8 bases). The CDR3 covers 14 residues. V lost 10 bases, J lost 2 bases, and 17 bases lay in between. The germline CDR1 and CDR2 sequences are ENHRY and SYGVKD.